Described below is a single T cell receptor beta chain sequence and its context. This record comes from a study of technical replicates of blood from a handful of donors. After removal of 6 bases from V and 1 base from J, the junction contained 6 bases not matched to a gene. The CDR3 spans 14 residues. The germline V gene has CDR1 SEHNR and CDR2 FQNEAQ (reference sequence). Method: immunoSEQ multiplex PCR; TCRdb's copy keeps in-frame clones and lacks some. The table includes about 72,000 clones, roughly 92% detected once. The clonotype comes from a human donor in good health. The chain combines TRBV7-9 with TRBJ2-7, with 7 bases matching TRBD2. The sequencing sample was made of T cells isolated from PBMCs. This chain's CDR3 is CASSSGGLSYEQYF. The CDR3 bases are TGTGCCAGCAGTTCGGGAGGCCTTTCCTACGAGCAGTACTTC.